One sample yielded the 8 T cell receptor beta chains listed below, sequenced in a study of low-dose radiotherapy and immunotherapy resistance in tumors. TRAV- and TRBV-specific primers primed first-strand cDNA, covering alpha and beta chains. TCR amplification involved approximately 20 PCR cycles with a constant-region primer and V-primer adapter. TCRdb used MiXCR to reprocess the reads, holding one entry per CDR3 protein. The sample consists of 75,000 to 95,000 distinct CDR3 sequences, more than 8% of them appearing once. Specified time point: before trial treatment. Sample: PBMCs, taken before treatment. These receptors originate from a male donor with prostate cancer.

The CDR3 nucleotides read TGCAGCGTTGAAACGAAGGGGGGAACACCCTACGAGCAGTACTTC. Encoded protein: CSVETKGGTPYEQYF. The chain joins TRBV29-1 to TRBJ2-7; D possibly matches TRBD1 or TRBD2 (6 bases each). Germline CDR1 is SQVTM and CDR2 is ANQGSEA. V lost 2 bases and J 2 bases, leaving 16 bases between the germline ends. CDR3 length equals 15 residues.

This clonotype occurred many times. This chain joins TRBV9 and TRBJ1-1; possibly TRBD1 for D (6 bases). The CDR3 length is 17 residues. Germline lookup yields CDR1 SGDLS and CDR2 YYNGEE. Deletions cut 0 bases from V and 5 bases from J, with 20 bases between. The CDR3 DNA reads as TGTGCCAGCAGCGTAGAGGGGAGGCCACAGGGCGGGACTGAAGCTTTCTTT. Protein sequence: CASSVEGRPQGGTEAFF.

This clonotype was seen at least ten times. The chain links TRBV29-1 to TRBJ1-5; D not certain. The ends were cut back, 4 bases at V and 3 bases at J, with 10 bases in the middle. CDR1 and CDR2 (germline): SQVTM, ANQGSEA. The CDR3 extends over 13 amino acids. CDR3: CSVGGGTNQPQHF. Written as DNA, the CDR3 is TGCAGCGTTGGAGGCGGCACCAATCAGCCCCAGCATTTT.

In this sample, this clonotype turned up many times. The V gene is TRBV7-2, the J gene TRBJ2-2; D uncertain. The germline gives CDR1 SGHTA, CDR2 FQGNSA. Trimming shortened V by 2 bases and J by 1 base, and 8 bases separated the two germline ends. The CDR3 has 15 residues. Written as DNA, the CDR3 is TGTGCCAGCAGCTTACGTCGACTGAACACCGGGGAGCTGTTTTTT. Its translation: CASSLRRLNTGELFF.

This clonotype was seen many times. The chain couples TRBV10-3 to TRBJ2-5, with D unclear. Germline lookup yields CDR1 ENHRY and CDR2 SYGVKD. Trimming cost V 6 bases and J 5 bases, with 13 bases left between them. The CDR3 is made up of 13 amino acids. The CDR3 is CAIRPAFEETQYF. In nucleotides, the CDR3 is TGTGCCATCAGACCAGCATTTGAGGAGACCCAGTACTTC.

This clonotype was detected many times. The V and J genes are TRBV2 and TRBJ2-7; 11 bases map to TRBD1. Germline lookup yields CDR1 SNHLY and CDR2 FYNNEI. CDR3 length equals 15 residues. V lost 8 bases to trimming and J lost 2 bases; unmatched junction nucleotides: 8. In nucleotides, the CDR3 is TGTGCCAGCGCCAGGGGGACAGGGGGGGCCTACGAGCAGTACTTC. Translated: CASARGTGGAYEQYF.

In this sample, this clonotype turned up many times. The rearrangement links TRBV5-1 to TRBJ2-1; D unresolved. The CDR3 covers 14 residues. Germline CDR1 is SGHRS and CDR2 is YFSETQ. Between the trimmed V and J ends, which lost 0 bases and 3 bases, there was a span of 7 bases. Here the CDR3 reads CASSLDGSYNEQFF. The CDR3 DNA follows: TGCGCCAGCAGCTTGGACGGCAGCTACAATGAGCAGTTCTTC.

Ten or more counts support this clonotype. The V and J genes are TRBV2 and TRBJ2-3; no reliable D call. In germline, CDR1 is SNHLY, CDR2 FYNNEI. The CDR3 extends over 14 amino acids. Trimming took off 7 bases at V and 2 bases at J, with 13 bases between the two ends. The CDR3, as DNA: TGTGCCAGCAACTTCTTGGCAGACACAGATACGCAGTATTTT. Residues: CASNFLADTDTQYF.